This T cell receptor beta chain was sequenced for a study of cytomegalovirus exposure and HLA in healthy donors. Overall study results and limits: Among the CMV-associated chains, a few were confirmed in vitro as specific for CMV antigens. According to reports, the classifier identified cytomegalovirus status with high specificity and sensitivity.

The primer mix had 60 Vbeta and 13 Jbeta primers. Under the authors' procedure: An analysis that came later counted some 81 million unique TCR beta chains, around 12 million shared. TCRdb keeps only in-frame clones here, not all; method: immunoSEQ multiplex PCR. That table supplies the V and J calls and clone size; D and trimming were determined from the DNA. The sample shows 150,000 to 200,000 clones, about four fifths of them seen only once. Between the trimmed V and J ends, which lost 6 bases and 1 base, there was a span of 8 bases. The length of the CDR3 is 13 residues. CDR1 and CDR2 from the germline V gene are MNHNY and SVGAGI (reference sequence). Details on this clone: Its antigen is not identified.

Specimen: PBMCs. This chain links TRBV6-6 with TRBJ2-3; D ambiguous. The TCR was taken from a man in his forties in good health and CMV-seronegative. The CDR3 DNA reads as TGTGCCAGCAGCCCCCTCGGCACAGATACGCAGTATTTT. It yields the protein CASSPLGTDTQYF.